Presented here are 31 T cell receptor beta chains from one specimen sequenced in a study of cytomegalovirus exposure and HLA in healthy donors. The PCR was carried out with 60 Vbeta primers and 13 Jbeta primers. Only in-frame clones appear in the TCRdb table, and some are missing; sequencing was by immunoSEQ multiplex PCR. Counted here are under 200,000 clones, roughly 80% occurring once; the ten biggest clones make up less than 5%. The sample was PBMCs. The receptors were gathered from a male donor in good health and CMV-seronegative.

This clone was detected once. This chain joins TRBV4-1 and TRBJ2-2, with 7 positions matching TRBD1. Germline lookup yields CDR1 MGHRA and CDR2 YSYEKL. CDR3 length equals 18 residues. The V and J ends lost 6 bases and 3 bases, in that order; junction bases with no gene match: 16. Here the CDR3 DNA reads TGCGCCAGCAGTCGAACCCCTATAGGGGGCGCGGACACCGGGGAGCTGTTTTTT. Protein sequence: CASSRTPIGGADTGELFF.

The chain uses TRBV2 and TRBJ1-5, with 8 bases identical to TRBD1. Losses at the gene ends were 3 bases for V and 10 bases for J; bases not matched to a gene: 8. CDR3 length equals 14 residues. In germline, CDR1 is SNHLY, CDR2 FYNNEI. The CDR3 protein is CASSESRGLGPQHF. CDR3 nucleotide sequence: TGTGCCAGCAGTGAGAGCAGGGGGCTGGGTCCCCAGCATTTT.

The chain joins TRBV15 to TRBJ2-5; D may be TRBD2 (8 bases). CDR3 length: 15 amino acids. The V end lost 7 bases, the J end lost 4 bases, and 19 bases lay between the germline ends. Germline-derived CDR1 and CDR2 are LNHNV and YYDKDF (reference sequence). The CDR3 loop is CATTRTGGGLETQYF. In nucleotides, the CDR3 is TGTGCCACCACTCGGACGGGAGGGGGCCTAGAGACCCAGTACTTC.

The rearrangement links TRBV9 to TRBJ1-1; D is perhaps TRBD1 (6 bases). Germline CDR1 and CDR2: SGDLS and YYNGEE. The CDR3 contains 16 residues. V gave up 0 bases and J gave up 0 bases, with 12 bases separating them. Here the CDR3 reads CASSVGGGHLNTEAFF. In DNA, the CDR3 is TGTGCCAGCAGCGTAGGAGGGGGTCACCTGAACACTGAAGCTTTCTTT.

The V and J genes are TRBV5-1 and TRBJ2-2; possible D gene TRBD2, 7 bases. This CDR3 comprises 14 residues. Germline V CDR1 and CDR2: SGHRS, YFSETQ. V lost 7 bases and J lost 5, with 15 bases in between. The CDR3 loop is CASRRGGWTGELFF. Written as DNA, the CDR3 is TGCGCCAGCCGGAGGGGGGGATGGACCGGGGAGCTGTTTTTT.

This clone has just one count. Other DNA sequences in the sample encode the same CDR3. The chain couples TRBV9 to TRBJ2-6, with a tentative D call TRBD2 (5 bases). Germline loops: CDR1 SGDLS, CDR2 YYNGEE. The CDR3 runs to 16 residues. V was clipped by 0 bases and J by 0 bases, with 7 bases between them. The CDR3 sequence is CASSVGGNSGANVLTF. In nucleotides, the CDR3 is TGTGCCAGCAGCGTAGGAGGGAACTCTGGGGCCAACGTCCTGACTTTC. Full variable domain (rest looked up from reference TRBV9 and TRBJ2-6): DSGVTQTPKHLITATGQRVTLRCSPRSGDLSVYWYQQSLDQGLQFLIQYYNGEERAKGNILERFSAQQFPDLHSELNLSSLELGDSALYFCASSVGGNSGANVLTFGAGSRLTVL.

The chain couples TRBV5-1 to TRBJ1-1; D call uncertain. The germline V gene has CDR1 SGHRS and CDR2 YFSETQ. This CDR3 has 13 residues. Trimming removed 0 bases from V and 5 bases from J, with 8 bases in between. CDR3 in DNA: TGCGCCAGCAGCTTGGACCCAGATACTGAAGCTTTCTTT. Translated: CASSLDPDTEAFF.

The V call is TRBV27, the J call TRBJ2-1; TRBD2 is a possible D gene (5 bases). This CDR3 region has 12 residues. V was shortened by 0 bases and J by 10 bases, with 7 bases between the two germline ends. Germline values: CDR1 MNHEY, CDR2 SMNVEV (reference sequence). The CDR3 nucleotides are TGTGCCAGCAGTTTATCCCCGGGGGAGCAGTTCTTC. This sequence encodes CASSLSPGEQFF.

The CDR3 here is CASSRGDSTYEQYF. The CDR3 DNA follows: TGTGCCAGCAGTCGCGGGGACAGCACCTACGAGCAGTACTTC. The chain recombines TRBV6-5 with TRBJ2-5; TRBD1 is a possible D gene (7 bases). The J call may be mistaken, given a closer DNA end match to TRBJ2-7. The CDR3 contains 14 residues. CDR1 is MNHEY, CDR2 SVGAGI, per germline.

There are a few counts of this clone. The chain carries TRBV11-2 and TRBJ2-2, with D possibly TRBD2 on 5 matching bases. V lost 4 bases and J 4 bases, leaving 7 bases between the germline ends. The CDR3 loop spans 13 amino acids. Germline V gene lookup returns CDR1 SGHAT and CDR2 FQNNGV. The CDR3 bases are TGTGCCAGCAGCTCGCGGGTCACCGGGGAGCTGTTTTTT. Translated, it gives CASSSRVTGELFF.

This sequence joins TRBV2 and TRBJ2-2; TRBD2 aligns across 12 bases. V gave up 4 bases and J gave up 7 bases; unmatched junction bases: 4. Germline assignment: CDR1 SNHLY and CDR2 FYNNEI. This CDR3 has 15 amino acids. This CDR3 is CASSASGRANGELFF. The DNA of the CDR3 is TGTGCCAGCAGTGCTAGCGGGAGGGCCAACGGGGAGCTGTTTTTT.

V and J are TRBV28 and TRBJ1-5; 7 nucleotides align to TRBD1. The J segment lost 4 bases and the V segment lost 6 bases, leaving 6 bases of the junction unmatched. CDR3 length: 14 amino acids. Germline CDR1 reads MDHEN; CDR2 reads SYDVKM. CDR3 sequence (DNA): TGTGCCAGCAGCCAAGGGGGCGGAAATCAGCCCCAGCATTTT. Translated, it gives CASSQGGGNQPQHF.

The chain links TRBV6-5 to TRBJ2-1; 7 nucleotides align to TRBD2. The length of the CDR3 is 14 residues. The V segment lost 2 bases and the J segment 4 bases; nucleotides outside the gene matches: 2. Per the germline V gene, CDR1 is MNHEY and CDR2 is SVGAGI. CDR3 nucleotides: TGTGCCAGCAGTTACAGCGGGACTTACAATGAGCAGTTCTTC. Amino acids: CASSYSGTYNEQFF.

The gene calls are TRBV14 and TRBJ2-3; maybe TRBD2 (6 bases). The CDR3 covers 16 residues. CDR1 and CDR2 (germline): SGHDN, FVKESK. The V gene lost 1 base and the J gene lost 3 bases, with 14 bases spanning the gap. This chain's CDR3 is CASSQVRGYVTDTQYF. CDR3 nucleotide sequence: TGTGCCAGCAGCCAAGTCCGGGGGTACGTGACAGATACGCAGTATTTT.

The V and J genes are TRBV4-1 and TRBJ2-5; 11 bases match TRBD2. The CDR3 contains 16 residues. The junction had 5 bases not matched to a gene; V was cut back by 1 base and J by 4 bases. Germline V lookup: CDR1 MGHRA, CDR2 YSYEKL. CDR3 residues: CASSQGVTSGGETQYF. The CDR3 region has the DNA TGCGCCAGCAGCCAAGGAGTCACTAGCGGGGGAGAGACCCAGTACTTC.

This clone has a single count. The CDR3 spells CASSPTTPSTDTQYF. The CDR3 DNA reads as TGTGCCAGCAGCCCCACAACGCCTAGCACAGATACGCAGTATTTT. This rearrangement joins TRBV5-4 to TRBJ2-3; D gene uncertain. Trimming removed 4 bases from V and 0 bases from J, with 12 bases in between. The germline gives CDR1 SGHNT, CDR2 YYREEE (reference sequence). CDR3 length equals 15 residues.

CDR3 in DNA: TGTGCCAGCAGAAACGGGGGGCTCCAAGAGACCCAGTACTTC. As protein: CASRNGGLQETQYF. The J gene is TRBJ2-5, the V gene TRBV5-4; a possible D gene is TRBD2 (7 bases). CDR3 length: 14 amino acids. Trimming pared 5 bases from V and 1 base from J, leaving 12 bases between. Germline V gene lookup returns CDR1 SGHNT and CDR2 YYREEE (reference sequence).

The rearrangement joins TRBV7-3 to TRBJ1-6; no reliable D call. CDR1 is SGHTA, CDR2 FQGTGA, per germline. This CDR3 is built from 13 residues. V dropped 2 bases and J dropped 11 bases, with 10 bases sitting between them. CDR3 DNA sequence: TGTGCCAGCAGCTTATGGGCATTTGCACCCCTCCACTTT. Translating it yields CASSLWAFAPLHF.

The V gene is TRBV2, the J gene TRBJ2-2; maybe TRBD2 (5 bases). This CDR3 has 14 amino acids. Trimming shortened V by 8 bases and J by 7 bases, and 17 bases separated the two germline ends. Germline-derived CDR1 and CDR2 are SNHLY and FYNNEI. The CDR3 region has the DNA TGTGCCAGCGGCCCCCCCGACGGGGTCGGGGAGCTGTTTTTT. Its translation: CASGPPDGVGELFF. Variable domain in full (rest from reference TRBV2 and TRBJ2-2): EPEVTQTPSHQVTQMGQEVILRCVPISNHLYFYWYRQILGQKVEFLVSFYNNEISEKSEIFDDQFSVERPDGSNFTLKIRSTKLEDSAMYFCASGPPDGVGELFFGEGSRLTVL.

The chain recombines TRBV20-1 with TRBJ2-7, with 8 positions matching TRBD1. The CDR3 extends over 11 amino acids. CDR1 is DFQATT and CDR2 is SNEGSKA in the germline V gene (reference sequence). With 3 bases clipped from V and 6 bases from J, the junction kept 1 base outside the gene matches. This CDR3 is CSARTGVEQYF. The DNA of the CDR3 is TGCAGTGCTAGGACAGGGGTCGAGCAGTACTTC.

This chain uses TRBV18 with TRBJ2-7; D remains ambiguous. The germline V gene has CDR1 KGHSH and CDR2 LQKENI. Trimming pared 3 bases from V and 5 bases from J, leaving 14 bases between. The CDR3 is 14 amino acids. Here the CDR3 DNA reads TGTGCCAGCTCACCGTGGCAGGCCCCCCACGAGCAGTACTTC. Translated: CASSPWQAPHEQYF.

The gene calls are TRBV6-5 and TRBJ2-7; TRBD1 aligns across 9 bases. CDR3 size: 14 residues. Germline CDR1 reads MNHEY; CDR2 reads SVGAGI. Trimming removed 8 bases from V and 6 bases from J; junction bases left unmatched: 11. CDR3 amino acids: CASRLQQGAGEQYF. For the CDR3, the DNA is TGTGCCAGCCGCCTACAACAGGGGGCGGGCGAGCAGTACTTC.

This rearrangement joins TRBV14 to TRBJ2-7; tentatively, D is TRBD1 (6 bases). The length of the CDR3 is 15 residues. Germline CDR1 and CDR2: SGHDN and FVKESK. V dropped 4 bases and J dropped 3 bases, with 16 bases sitting between them. The CDR3 nucleotides read TGTGCCAGCAGCCGCGGACAGTTAGGTATCTACGAGCAGTACTTC. It specifies CASSRGQLGIYEQYF.

This clone was seen a few times. Distinct nucleotide sequences in the sample also encode this CDR3. This chain uses TRBV7-9 with TRBJ1-1, with D uncertain. The V end was cut by 1 base, the J end by 1 base, with 4 bases between. Germline CDR1 SEHNR, CDR2 FQNEAQ (reference sequence). This CDR3 has 13 amino acids. CDR3 protein: CASSLGQNTEAFF. CDR3 nucleotide sequence: TGTGCCAGCAGCTTAGGGCAGAACACTGAAGCTTTCTTT.

The chain has TRBV6-4 and TRBJ2-7, with 8 bases matching TRBD2. V lost 3 bases, J lost 6 bases, and 7 bases stayed unmatched. CDR1 is MRHNA and CDR2 is SNTAGT in the germline V gene. The CDR3 covers 14 residues. CDR3 protein: CASSEGASGFEQYF. As DNA, the CDR3 is TGTGCCAGCAGTGAAGGGGCTAGCGGGTTCGAGCAGTACTTC.

This clone was detected only once. V and J are TRBV28 and TRBJ2-7; TRBD1 agrees at 7 bases. The CDR3 has 13 residues. In germline, CDR1 is MDHEN, CDR2 SYDVKM. The J segment lost 6 bases and the V segment lost 6 bases, leaving 8 bases of the junction unmatched. CDR3 sequence reads: CASRTGQPTEQYF. The CDR3 nucleotides are TGTGCCAGCAGGACGGGACAGCCCACCGAGCAGTACTTC.

V is TRBV28 and J is TRBJ2-5; D call uncertain. CDR3 size: 14 residues. The V gene's germline CDR1 is MDHEN and CDR2 SYDVKM. V lost 7 bases and J 5 bases, leaving 17 bases between the germline ends. CDR3 in amino acids: CASTNRFVYETQYF. For the CDR3, the DNA is TGTGCCAGCACAAACAGATTCGTGTACGAGACCCAGTACTTC.

In nucleotides, the CDR3 is TGTGCCAGCAGTTTGTTGTGGGACAGGTCCTACGAGCAGTACTTC. Encoded protein: CASSLLWDRSYEQYF. The genes are TRBV28 and TRBJ2-7; TRBD1 aligns across 8 bases. The CDR3 loop spans 15 amino acids. Germline lookup yields CDR1 MDHEN and CDR2 SYDVKM. V shed 3 bases and J 1 base; nucleotides not matched to a gene: 5.

This sequence joins TRBV28 and TRBJ2-3, with D perhaps TRBD2 (7 bases). Germline-derived CDR1 and CDR2 are MDHEN and SYDVKM. The CDR3 has 15 amino acids. V was pared by 5 bases and J by 6 bases, with 18 bases between. In DNA, the CDR3 is TGTGCCAGCAGTCCTGCGGGCGGGGGCTTTGATACGCAGTATTTT. This encodes CASSPAGGGFDTQYF. Variable domain in full (rest from reference TRBV28 and TRBJ2-3): DVKVTQSSRYLVKRTGEKVFLECVQDMDHENMFWYRQDPGLGLRLIYFSYDVKMKEKGDIPEGYSVSREKKERFSLILESASTNQTSMYLCASSPAGGGFDTQYFGPGTRLTVL.

J is TRBJ1-1 and V is TRBV6-5, with TRBD1 matching over 8 bases. After removal of 10 bases from V and 1 base from J, the junction contained 8 bases not matched to a gene. The CDR3 length is 14 residues. Germline V gene data show CDR1 as MNHEY and CDR2 as SVGAGI. As DNA, the CDR3 is TGTGCCACCAACACTCAGGGGGCGAACACTGAAGCTTTCTTT. Translated, it gives CATNTQGANTEAFF.

This clone was detected once. CDR3 sequence reads: CASSLKLDSEQYF. The CDR3, as DNA: TGTGCCAGCAGCTTAAAGTTGGACAGCGAGCAGTACTTC. The gene calls are TRBV7-3 and TRBJ2-7; perhaps TRBD1 as D (6 bases). This CDR3 comprises 13 residues. The germline gives CDR1 SGHTA, CDR2 FQGTGA. V dropped 1 base and J dropped 6 bases, with 10 bases sitting between them.